The source of this T cell receptor (beta chain) is a study of OX40 agonist ivuxolimab in advanced cancers. Study at large: Of the participants, approximately 38% had some prior anti-PD-1, anti-PD-L1 or anti-CTLA-4 therapy, which was allowed. Study-wide results and limits: CD4+ and CD8+ T cells in blood underwent clonal expansion by week 6 at 0.1 to 3.0 mg/kg. Also showing low normalized T-cell clonal expansion were some of the nonresponders.

The CDR3 runs to 14 residues. V was clipped by 0 bases and J by 1 base, with 4 bases between them. Germline V gene lookup returns CDR1 SGHVS and CDR2 FNYEAQ. Clones were read by immunoSEQ multiplex PCR, and TCRdb kept only the in-frame ones, dropping some. The sample shows some 95,000 clones, roughly 89% of them seen only once. Comment on this clone: Its antigen remains unidentified.

This receptor was taken from an adult with an advanced solid tumor such as melanoma, head and neck, liver or kidney cancer. The sequencing here drew on CD4+ or CD8+ T cells sorted from blood, taken in a trial of the OX40 agonist ivuxolimab. The V call is TRBV7-6, the J call TRBJ1-3; D gene unclear. CDR3 sequence (DNA): TGTGCCAGCAGCTTAGCAGGGTCTGGAAACACCATATATTTT. Residues: CASSLAGSGNTIYF.